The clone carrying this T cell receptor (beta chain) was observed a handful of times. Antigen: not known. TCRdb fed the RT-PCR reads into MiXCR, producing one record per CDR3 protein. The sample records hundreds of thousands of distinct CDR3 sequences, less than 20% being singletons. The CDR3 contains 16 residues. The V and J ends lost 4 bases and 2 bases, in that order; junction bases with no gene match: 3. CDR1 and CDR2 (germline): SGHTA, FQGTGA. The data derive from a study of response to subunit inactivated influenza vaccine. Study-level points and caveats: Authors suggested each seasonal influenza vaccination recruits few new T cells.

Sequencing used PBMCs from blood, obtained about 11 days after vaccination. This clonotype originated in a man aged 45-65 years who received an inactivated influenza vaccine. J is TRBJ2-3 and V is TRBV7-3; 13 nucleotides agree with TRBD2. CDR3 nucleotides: TGTGCCAGCAGCTCCGGGACTAGCGGGATCACAGATACGCAGTATTTT. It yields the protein CASSSGTSGITDTQYF.